This entry features one T cell receptor beta chain sequence. Its antigen is not known. All patients relapsed after autologous stem cell transplantation, and brentuximab vedotin exposure varied. The authors enriched CD8+ T cells from thawed PBMCs via magnetic negative selection. TCRdb keeps only in-frame clones here, not all; method: immunoSEQ multiplex PCR. The sample contains 2,900 or so clones, over 65% of which appear only once. This sample stems from a study of PD-1 blockade in classical Hodgkin lymphoma. Notes on the study in general: In CD4+ cells, TCR diversity went up significantly by C4D1, but in CD8+ cells it did not. Relative to healthy donors, newly diagnosed patients reportedly had lower baseline TCR diversity, which was reported as lower still in relapsed/refractory patients.

Germline V lookup: CDR1 LGHNA, CDR2 YNFKEQ. The junction had 6 bases not matched to a gene; V was cut back by 0 bases and J by 4 bases. The CDR3 sequence is 16 residues long. The genes are TRBV4-2 and TRBJ2-7, with TRBD2 matching 10 bases. The origin of this receptor is a human donor with classical Hodgkin lymphoma. The sample here was CD8+ T cells from blood, taken at baseline. The CDR3 protein is CASSQDVSSGGYEQYF. CDR3 nucleotide sequence: TGTGCCAGCAGCCAAGACGTGTCTAGCGGGGGTTACGAGCAGTACTTC.